The rows below give T cell receptor beta chains drawn from one sample of a study of post-analysis software for immune sequencing data. One entry per CDR3 protein, called by TCRdb with MiXCR from the PCR reads. The sample lists about 380,000 distinct CDR3 sequences; around a third were seen once. The sequenced sample was blood. These receptors all stem from a girl between 5 and 17 years old with multiple sclerosis. The CDR3 runs from the conserved cysteine through the conserved F or W. A D gene is named only where the DNA matches it firmly. A row's size may be missing; if present it is once, few, many or a size class.

v_call,j_call,clone_size,d_call,cdr3_nt,cdr3_aa
TRBV6-6,TRBJ2-5,many,.,TGTGCCAGCAGTTATCCTCAGCGCGAGGGAGAGACCCAGTACTTC,CASSYPQREGETQYF
TRBV12-3/TRBV12-4,TRBJ2-1,.,TRBD2,TGTGCCAGCAGTTTAGGGCGGGAGGAACCCTACAATGAGCAGTTCTTC,CASSLGREEPYNEQFF
TRBV6-6,TRBJ2-5,many,TRBD1,TGTGCCAGCAGTTACTCTAGGACAGGGGGAGAGACCCAGTACTTC,CASSYSRTGGETQYF
TRBV29-1,TRBJ1-2,few,.,TGCAGCGTTGATGCCGGGGGACGGAGTGCCGCTAACTATGGCTACACCTTC,CSVDAGGRSAANYGYTF
TRBV6-2/TRBV6-3,TRBJ2-5,.,.,TGTGCCAGCAGACAGAAGGGGGAGGTAGAGACCCAGTACTTC,CASRQKGEVETQYF
TRBV12-3/TRBV12-4,TRBJ1-1,few,TRBD1,TGTGCCAGCAGTTCACAGGGGCGGCTGAACACTGAAGCTTTCTTT,CASSSQGRLNTEAFF
TRBV29-1,TRBJ1-1,.,.,TGCAGCGCTGGATTCTCTTCTAACACTGAAGCTTTCTTT,CSAGFSSNTEAFF
TRBV4-1,TRBJ2-1,few,TRBD2,TGCGCCAGCAGCCAAGGACGTACGACTAGCTTAAGGGAGCAGTTCTTC,CASSQGRTTSLREQFF
TRBV7-9,TRBJ2-7,.,.,TGTGCCGGCAGCTGGGCTGCTCAACCTTACGAGCAGTACTTC,CAGSWAAQPYEQYF
TRBV6-1,TRBJ2-7,few,.,TGTGCCAGCAGGAAGGGCCCCATGGGGGCAACCTACGAGCAGTACTTC,CASRKGPMGATYEQYF
TRBV4-2,TRBJ2-1,few,TRBD2,TGTGCCAGCAGCCAAGGCCGGGGGGGCCTCAGTGAGCAGTTCTTC,CASSQGRGGLSEQFF
TRBV12-3/TRBV12-4,TRBJ1-5,.,.,TGTGCCAGCAGCCCCGGGACGGTCAATCAGCCCCAGCATTTT,CASSPGTVNQPQHF
TRBV20-1,TRBJ1-6,.,.,TGCAGTGCGACCTCCGGACCGTATAATTCACCCCTCCACTTT,CSATSGPYNSPLHF
TRBV20-1,TRBJ2-7,many,.,TGCAGTGCTAGGGAAGGACAGACCTACGAGCAGTACTTC,CSAREGQTYEQYF
TRBV29-1,TRBJ2-6,.,.,TGCAGCGTCGGGAGCTCTGGGGCCAACGTCCTGACTTTC,CSVGSSGANVLTF
TRBV5-6,TRBJ2-7,.,TRBD2,TGTGTCAGCAGCTTGGTACTAGCGGGCGTCTCCTACGAGCAGTACTTC,CVSSLVLAGVSYEQYF
TRBV6-1,TRBJ2-3,few,.,TGTGCCAGCAGTGACTCACCCACAGATACGCAGTATTTT,CASSDSPTDTQYF
TRBV3-1,TRBJ1-5,once,.,TGTGCCAGCAGCCAACGGAGCAATCAGCCCCAGCATTTT,CASSQRSNQPQHF
TRBV7-2,TRBJ2-3,.,.,TGTGCCAGCAGACCAGCAGGGGGGCGAAGCACAGATACGCAGTATTTT,CASRPAGGRSTDTQYF
TRBV30,TRBJ2-3,.,.,TGTGCCTGGCTGGGGGCCAGCCCAGGGGATACGCAGTATTTT,CAWLGASPGDTQYF
TRBV10-3,TRBJ1-1,.,.,TGTGCCATCAGTGAGTCCAAAGGGACAAGGGACACGAGGGGCCAAGCTTTCTTT,CAISESKGTRDTRGQAFF
TRBV7-8,TRBJ2-7,.,.,TGTGCCAGCAGCTTTGGGGAGTACGAGCAGTACTTC,CASSFGEYEQYF
TRBV5-4,TRBJ2-5,few,.,TGTGCCAGCAGCTGGGAAGAGACCCAGTACTTC,CASSWEETQYF
TRBV7-9,TRBJ2-1,few,.,TGTGCCAGCAGCTCAACCCGGGACTCCCTCAATGAGCAGTTCTTC,CASSSTRDSLNEQFF
TRBV7-9,TRBJ2-3,.,.,TGTGCCAGCAGCTTAACTACGGGGAATGCGCAGTATTTT,CASSLTTGNAQYF
TRBV29-1,TRBJ1-1,.,.,TGCAGCGTTACGGGGTGGGTCACTGAAGCTTTCTTT,CSVTGWVTEAFF
TRBV4-2,TRBJ1-2,.,TRBD1,TGTGCCAGCAGCCAAGACAGGGGGCAGTTTGGCTACACCTTC,CASSQDRGQFGYTF
TRBV7-3,TRBJ2-4,.,TRBD1,TGTGCCAGCTTGGACAGGGGGGACATTCAGTACTTC,CASLDRGDIQYF
TRBV29-1,TRBJ2-5,once,.,TGCAGCGTTGGAGGGTTGGGCAGGGAGACCCAGTACTTC,CSVGGLGRETQYF
TRBV12-3/TRBV12-4,TRBJ2-5,.,.,TGTGCCAGCAGTTTTTTGGCTAACCTAGGGGGGGAGACCCAGTACTTC,CASSFLANLGGETQYF
TRBV6-2/TRBV6-3,TRBJ2-7,.,.,TGTGCCAGCAGTTCGCCGAACCAGCCAAGGTCGTCCTACGAGCAGTACTTC,CASSSPNQPRSSYEQYF
TRBV6-4,TRBJ2-3,.,.,TGTGCCAGCAGTGACGGTGCGGGGGCAAACACAGATACGCAGTATTTT,CASSDGAGANTDTQYF
TRBV5-1,TRBJ2-6,.,.,TGCGCCAGCAGCTTGTTCCCGGGGACCGGGGCCAACGTCCTGACTTTC,CASSLFPGTGANVLTF
TRBV6-5,TRBJ2-3,.,.,TGTGCCAGCAGTTACTCCTTCTTCCAAGATACGCAGTATTTT,CASSYSFFQDTQYF
TRBV6-4,TRBJ2-1,.,TRBD2,TGTGCCAGCAGTGACTCGGGACTAGCGGGGCCCGAAGGACCGGAGCAGTTCTTC,CASSDSGLAGPEGPEQFF
TRBV5-1,TRBJ2-7,.,TRBD2,TGCGCCAGCAGCTTGGGGGAGGGGCCCTACGAGCAGTACTTC,CASSLGEGPYEQYF
TRBV7-3,TRBJ2-7,.,.,TGTGCCAGCAGCACACTAGCCGCTGGGGAGCAGTACTTC,CASSTLAAGEQYF
TRBV2,TRBJ2-7,few,TRBD2,TGTGCCAGCAGTGGCCTAGCGGGACCCGAGCAGTACTTC,CASSGLAGPEQYF
TRBV7-8,TRBJ2-7,.,TRBD2,TGTGCCAGCAGCTTAGTAGTGGTTAGCGGGACCTCCTACGAGCAGTACTTC,CASSLVVVSGTSYEQYF
TRBV7-6,TRBJ2-1,few,.,TGTGCCAGCAGCTTGATGGGGGATGAGCAGTTCTTC,CASSLMGDEQFF
TRBV4-3,TRBJ2-1,few,.,TGCGCCAGCAGCCAACAGGGACTGGCGGGGTTCGGCTCCTACAATGAGCAGTTCTTC,CASSQQGLAGFGSYNEQFF
TRBV27,TRBJ1-5,few,TRBD1,TGTGCCAGCAGTTTGCGACAGGGGGGTCAGCCCCAGCATTTT,CASSLRQGGQPQHF
TRBV28,TRBJ1-2,.,.,TGTGCCAGCAGTTTAAGGGGCTACACCTTC,CASSLRGYTF
TRBV27,TRBJ1-5,once,TRBD1,TGTGCCAGCACCTCCGGGACAGGGGATCAGCCCCAGCATTTT,CASTSGTGDQPQHF
TRBV4-3,TRBJ2-5,few,TRBD2,TGCGCCAGCAGCCAAAATAGCGGGGGGACCTGGGGGACCCAGTACTTC,CASSQNSGGTWGTQYF
TRBV18,TRBJ1-1,few,.,TGTGCCAGCTCACCCACCATTCAGGAATATGAAGCTTTCTTT,CASSPTIQEYEAFF
TRBV4-1,TRBJ1-1,few,.,TGCGCCAGCAGCCAAGACGGGAGGGGGAAGAACACTGAAGCTTTCTTT,CASSQDGRGKNTEAFF
TRBV20-1,TRBJ1-6,.,.,TGCAGTGCTAGGGATAGTTCGGCTTCACCCCTCCACTTT,CSARDSSASPLHF
TRBV6-2/TRBV6-3,TRBJ1-1,.,TRBD1,TGTGCCAGCAGTTACGCTGACAGGGACACTGAAGCTTTCTTT,CASSYADRDTEAFF
TRBV13,TRBJ2-7,.,TRBD1,TGTGCCAGCAGCTCCGACAGGGGTAGCGAGCAGTACTTC,CASSSDRGSEQYF